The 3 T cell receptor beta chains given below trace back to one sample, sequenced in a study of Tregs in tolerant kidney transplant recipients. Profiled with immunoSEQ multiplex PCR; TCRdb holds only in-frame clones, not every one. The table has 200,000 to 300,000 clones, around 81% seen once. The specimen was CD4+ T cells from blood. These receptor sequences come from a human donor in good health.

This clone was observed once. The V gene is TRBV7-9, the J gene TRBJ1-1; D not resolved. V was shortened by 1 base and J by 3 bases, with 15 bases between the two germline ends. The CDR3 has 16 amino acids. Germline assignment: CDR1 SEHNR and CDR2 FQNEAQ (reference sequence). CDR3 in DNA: TGTGCCAGCAGCTTAGAAGGGCCATCGGGAGACACTGAAGCTTTCTTT. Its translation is CASSLEGPSGDTEAFF.

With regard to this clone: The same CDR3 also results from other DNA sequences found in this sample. The CDR3 region has the DNA TGTGCCAGTAGTATAAGGGGGCAGCCGAATAGCAATCAGCCCCAGCATTTT. Its protein is CASSIRGQPNSNQPQHF. J is TRBJ1-5 and V is TRBV19; the match to TRBD1 covers 7 bases. CDR3 size: 17 residues. V gave up 2 bases and J gave up 0 bases; unmatched junction bases: 7. CDR1 is LNHDA and CDR2 is SQIVND in the germline V gene (reference sequence).

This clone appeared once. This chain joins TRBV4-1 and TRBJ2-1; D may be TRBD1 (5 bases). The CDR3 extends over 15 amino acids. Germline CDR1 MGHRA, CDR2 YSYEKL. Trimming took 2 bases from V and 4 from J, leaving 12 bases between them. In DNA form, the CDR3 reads TGCGCCAGCAGCCAACCAGGGAAGGGGTACAATGAGCAGTTCTTC. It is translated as CASSQPGKGYNEQFF.